A single sample gave rise to the 13 T cell receptor beta chains below, sequenced in a study of long-term antiretroviral therapy in people with HIV. The run of the v3.0 immunoSEQ assay was at survey level. Method: immunoSEQ multiplex PCR; TCRdb's copy keeps in-frame clones and lacks some. Of more than 20,000 clones in the sample, 90% to 95% were seen once. The source was unsorted PBMCs, collected less than 5 years after starting antiretroviral therapy. These receptors came from a woman in her 50s with HIV.

This clone showed up just once. This chain connects TRBV18 to TRBJ1-2, with a tentative D call TRBD1 (5 bases). Trimming took 3 bases from V and 7 from J, leaving 18 bases between them. CDR1 is KGHSH and CDR2 is LQKENI in the germline V gene. The CDR3 is made up of 15 amino acids. The CDR3 nucleotides read TGTGCCAGCTCACCTAGCGGGGTAGGGGATGCTGGCTACACCTTC. It is translated as CASSPSGVGDAGYTF.

This clone was seen a single time. The V and J genes are TRBV5-1 and TRBJ1-5; D gene uncertain. Trimming took off 0 bases at V and 4 bases at J, with 11 bases between the two ends. Per the germline V gene, CDR1 is SGHRS and CDR2 is YFSETQ. The CDR3 sequence is 15 residues long. CDR3 region: CASSLEGRFNQPQHF. The CDR3 DNA reads as TGCGCCAGCAGCTTGGAGGGCAGGTTTAATCAGCCCCAGCATTTT.

The chain links TRBV11-2 to TRBJ1-1; D gene uncertain. The ends were cut back, 5 bases at V and 1 base at J, with 5 bases in the middle. Per germline, CDR1 SGHAT and CDR2 FQNNGV. The CDR3 totals 12 residues. In DNA, the CDR3 is TGTGCCAGCAGCCGAGGGAACACTGAAGCTTTCTTT. Its protein product is CASSRGNTEAFF.

V and J are TRBV6-5 and TRBJ1-5, with a possible D match to TRBD1 (6 bases). Trimming took off 6 bases at V and 6 bases at J, with 15 bases between the two ends. Germline CDR1 reads MNHEY; CDR2 reads SVGAGI. The CDR3 covers 14 residues. CDR3 sequence reads: CASSQGGWIQPQHF. In DNA form, the CDR3 reads TGTGCCAGCAGCCAAGGGGGGTGGATTCAGCCCCAGCATTTT.

This chain links TRBV7-2 with TRBJ2-1; D possibly corresponds to TRBD2 (5 bases). The germline gives CDR1 SGHTA, CDR2 FQGNSA. V lost 6 bases and J 4 bases, leaving 13 bases between the germline ends. The CDR3 extends over 14 amino acids. The CDR3 nucleotides read TGTGCCAGCAGTACCAGCGGACTTTACAATGAGCAGTTCTTC. This codes for CASSTSGLYNEQFF.

V gene TRBV21-1 combines with J gene TRBJ2-5; the table's D call TRBD2 went unverified against the DNA. TRBV21-1 is flagged as a pseudogene. The CDR3 covers 16 residues. DNA for the CDR3: TGTGCCAGCAGCAGTTGCCTGGTTCCTAGACAAGAGACCCAGTACTTC. Protein product: CASSSCLVPRQETQYF.

This sequence joins TRBV27 and TRBJ1-2, with a weak D call TRBD1 (6 bases). Germline CDR1 and CDR2: MNHEY and SMNVEV (reference sequence). Deletions cut 2 bases from V and 3 bases from J, with 13 bases between. This CDR3 contains 15 residues. The CDR3 reads CASSLTRGGYYGYTF. The CDR3 nucleotides are TGTGCCAGCAGTTTAACGAGGGGGGGCTACTATGGCTACACCTTC.

This chain connects TRBV9 to TRBJ2-1; 7 bases are shared with TRBD2. Trimming at V came to 0 bases and at J to 1 base, leaving 1 base not matched to a gene. Per germline, CDR1 SGDLS and CDR2 YYNGEE. The CDR3 is made up of 15 amino acids. The CDR3 DNA reads as TGTGCCAGCAGCGTAGGGGAGGGGTCCTACAATGAGCAGTTCTTC. It yields the protein CASSVGEGSYNEQFF.

The chain carries TRBV13 and TRBJ2-5, with D possibly matching TRBD2 (5 bases). CDR1 PRHDT and CDR2 FYEKMQ come from the germline V gene (reference sequence). The V gene lost 2 bases and the J gene lost 0 bases, with 19 bases spanning the gap. This CDR3 is 18 amino acids long. The CDR3 bases are TGTGCCAGCAGCTTAATGGTAGTGTCAGCGGCCAACCAAGAGACCCAGTACTTC. It yields the protein CASSLMVVSAANQETQYF.

This chain joins TRBV2 and TRBJ2-3; TRBD2 matches 10 bases. The CDR3 has 16 amino acids. Looked up from germline, CDR1 is SNHLY and CDR2 is FYNNEI. V lost 4 bases, J lost 3 bases, and 7 bases stayed unmatched. The CDR3: CASSVSSGSRTDTQYF. In DNA form, the CDR3 reads TGTGCCAGCAGTGTGTCTAGCGGGAGCAGAACAGATACGCAGTATTTT.

This clone was seen just once. V is TRBV30 and J is TRBJ2-7, with D uncertain. The germline CDR1 and CDR2 sequences are GTSNPN and SVGIG (reference sequence). V was pared by 5 bases and J by 3 bases, with 8 bases between. CDR3 length: 11 residues. The CDR3 DNA follows: TGTGCCTGGGGGTACGGCTACGAGCAGTACTTC. Its translation is CAWGYGYEQYF.

This chain links TRBV6-1 with TRBJ1-2; the D is unclear. The CDR3 covers 13 residues. The V end was cut by 6 bases, the J end by 0 bases, with 8 bases between. Germline lookup yields CDR1 MNHNS and CDR2 SASEGT. CDR3 amino acids: CASSTRANYGYTF. For the CDR3, the DNA is TGTGCCAGCAGCACTAGAGCTAACTATGGCTACACCTTC.

This rearrangement joins TRBV7-8 to TRBJ2-7; D gene uncertain. The V and J ends lost 1 base and 0 bases respectively, with 13 bases between them. From germline, CDR1 is SGHVS and CDR2 FQNEAQ. The CDR3 is 16 residues long. DNA for the CDR3: TGTGCCAGCAGCTTAGTCTCGCGAAGAAACTCCTACGAGCAGTACTTC. This codes for CASSLVSRRNSYEQYF. The variable domain in full, with the rest retrieved from reference TRBV7-8 and TRBJ2-7, is GAGVSQSPRYKVAKRGQDVALRCDPISGHVSLFWYQQALGQGPEFLTYFQNEAQLDKSGLPSDRFFAERPEGSVSTLKIQRTQQEDSAVYLCASSLVSRRNSYEQYFGPGTRLTVT.